Below are 19 T cell receptor beta chains sequenced from a single sample in a study of naive and memory T cell subsets. Study findings and constraints: A few larger clonotypes appeared in naive repertoires, especially CD8, possibly memory cells re-expressing CD45RA.

Their target antigens are unknown. Both TRBC1 and TRBC2 were covered by a beta constant-region primer of two equimolar oligonucleotides. Four rounds of PCR amplified the ligated cDNA using nested alpha and beta constant-region primers plus SP2. TCRdb re-derived calls from the UMI-ligation and nested PCR reads in MiXCR, one entry per CDR3 protein. The sample lists 120,000 to 150,000 distinct CDR3 sequences, 15% to 25% seen once, with about 0.63% in the top ten. The sample was naive CD8+ T cells from blood. These receptor sequences come from a human donor in good health.

This clonotype was counted a few times. The J gene is TRBJ2-7, the V gene TRBV9, with D perhaps matching TRBD2 (6 bases). From germline, CDR1 is SGDLS and CDR2 YYNGEE. Trimming stripped 4 bases from V and 1 base from J, with 12 bases between. CDR3 size: 14 residues. The CDR3 protein is CASSHSGRSYEQYF. The DNA for the CDR3 is TGTGCCAGCAGCCATAGCGGTCGATCCTACGAGCAGTACTTC.

This clonotype was detected only once. The chain uses TRBV7-9 and TRBJ2-5, with D maybe TRBD1 (5 bases). Germline-derived CDR1 and CDR2 are SEHNR and FQNEAQ (reference sequence). The CDR3 length is 15 residues. Trimming shortened V by 10 bases and J by 2 bases, and 20 bases separated the two germline ends. CDR3 DNA: TGTGCCATCAGTTCCAGGGAACTCCCACAAGAGACCCAGTACTTC. Its translation is CAISSRELPQETQYF.

This clonotype has a handful of counts. The rearrangement links TRBV28 to TRBJ2-3; TRBD2 agrees at 10 bases. Germline V CDR1 and CDR2: MDHEN, SYDVKM. V lost 8 bases and J lost 2; bases outside the gene matches: 7. The CDR3 loop spans 15 amino acids. The CDR3 here is CASRLLAGYTDTQYF. The CDR3 coding sequence is TGTGCCAGCCGGCTACTAGCGGGATACACAGATACGCAGTATTTT.

This clonotype has a handful of counts. The chain recombines TRBV20-1 with TRBJ2-7; D possibly uses TRBD1 or TRBD2 (5 bases each). Germline V gene sequence: CDR1 DFQATT, CDR2 SNEGSKA (reference sequence). The CDR3 consists of 16 residues. V gave up 0 bases and J gave up 2 bases, with 17 bases separating them. This chain's CDR3 is CSARDYRDAHPYEQYF. Written as DNA, the CDR3 is TGCAGTGCTAGAGATTACCGGGACGCCCACCCCTACGAGCAGTACTTC.

The rearrangement joins TRBV15 to TRBJ2-5; D assignment may be TRBD1 or TRBD2 (7 bases each). The V end was cut by 2 bases, the J end by 5 bases, with 15 bases between. CDR3 length equals 15 residues. From germline, CDR1 is LNHNV and CDR2 YYDKDF (reference sequence). The DNA for the CDR3 is TGTGCCACCAGCAGATTCCGACAGGGAGGGGAGACCCAGTACTTC. This codes for CATSRFRQGGETQYF. The whole variable domain, filled in from reference TRBV15 and TRBJ2-5, reads DAMVIQNPRYQVTQFGKPVTLSCSQTLNHNVMYWYQQKSSQAPKLLFHYYDKDFNNEADTPDNFQSRRPNTSFCFLDIRSPGLGDTAMYLCATSRFRQGGETQYFGPGTRLLVL.

This clonotype was seen a few times. The CDR3 sequence: CASSNRGGTGGYTF. CDR3 nucleotide sequence: TGTGCCAGCAGTAACCGGGGCGGGACAGGTGGCTACACCTTC. V usage is TRBV6-1 and J usage is TRBJ1-2, with 8 bases matching TRBD1. V shed 5 bases and J 7 bases; nucleotides not matched to a gene: 9. Germline V gene lookup returns CDR1 MNHNS and CDR2 SASEGT. The CDR3 is 14 amino acids.

CDR3 nucleotide sequence: TGTGCCAGCAGTTTTGAGACAGGGACACAAGAGACCCAGTACTTC. This codes for CASSFETGTQETQYF. V gene TRBV28 combines with J gene TRBJ2-5; the match to TRBD1 covers 7 bases. Trimming removed 3 bases from V and 2 bases from J; junction bases left unmatched: 6. In germline, CDR1 is MDHEN, CDR2 SYDVKM. The CDR3 sequence is 15 residues long.

V usage is TRBV28 and J usage is TRBJ2-4; TRBD2 matches 7 bases. The V segment lost 5 bases and the J segment 3 bases; nucleotides outside the gene matches: 13. CDR1 MDHEN and CDR2 SYDVKM come from the germline V gene. This CDR3 spans 17 amino acids. The CDR3 coding sequence is TGTGCCAGCAGTCTTCCGGGACTATCAGTAGGCAAAAACATTCAGTACTTC. It yields the protein CASSLPGLSVGKNIQYF.

The gene calls are TRBV20-1 and TRBJ2-1; D call uncertain. The ends were cut back, 1 base at V and 6 bases at J, with 13 bases in the middle. Germline V gives CDR1 DFQATT, CDR2 SNEGSKA (reference sequence). The CDR3 has 14 residues. CDR3 in amino acids: CSARAELVFNEQFF. CDR3 nucleotides: TGCAGTGCTAGAGCTGAGCTAGTGTTCAATGAGCAGTTCTTC.

This clonotype was detected a few times. V and J are TRBV3-1 and TRBJ1-1, with TRBD1 as a possible D gene (6 bases). V shed 1 base and J shed 1 base, with 13 bases lying between them. Per the germline V gene, CDR1 is LGHDT and CDR2 is YNNKEL (reference sequence). The CDR3 runs to 16 residues. The CDR3 spells CASSQVAGGRNTEAFF. The CDR3 DNA is TGTGCCAGCAGCCAAGTTGCCGGGGGCAGGAACACTGAAGCTTTCTTT.

This clonotype was recorded a few times. The chain joins TRBV10-3 to TRBJ2-1; possibly TRBD1 for D (6 bases). In germline, CDR1 is ENHRY, CDR2 SYGVKD. Trimming shortened V by 11 bases and J by 6 bases, and 17 bases separated the two germline ends. This CDR3 has 13 residues. CDR3 loop: CAFGAGASNEQFF. The CDR3 DNA reads TGTGCCTTTGGGGCAGGGGCCAGCAATGAGCAGTTCTTC.

V is TRBV2 and J is TRBJ2-5; TRBD1 agrees at 7 bases. Germline-derived CDR1 and CDR2 are SNHLY and FYNNEI. The CDR3 runs 15 residues. V dropped 0 bases and J dropped 0; count of bases not matched to a gene: 1. This CDR3 is CASSEAGQNQETQYF. CDR3 DNA: TGTGCCAGCAGTGAAGCGGGACAGAACCAAGAGACCCAGTACTTC.

This clonotype was detected a few times. This rearrangement joins TRBV24-1 to TRBJ2-2, with D unclear. Germline values: CDR1 KGHDR, CDR2 SFDVKD. The CDR3 runs to 13 residues. Trimming removed 4 bases from V and 8 bases from J, with 10 bases in between. The CDR3 region has the DNA TGTGCCACCAGTGACACGGTAGGAGGGGAGCTGTTTTTT. Its protein is CATSDTVGGELFF.

This clonotype was counted a few times. This chain connects TRBV7-9 to TRBJ2-7, with TRBD1 matching over 9 bases. CDR1 and CDR2 (germline): SEHNR, FQNEAQ (reference sequence). V lost 4 bases, J lost 5 bases, and 9 bases stayed unmatched. The CDR3 extends over 15 amino acids. The CDR3 DNA is TGTGCCAGCAGCTCGAGTCCCGGGACAGGGAACGAGCAGTACTTC. Its protein product is CASSSSPGTGNEQYF.

The chain uses TRBV7-8 and TRBJ2-5; 11 nucleotides agree with TRBD2. Looked up from germline, CDR1 is SGHVS and CDR2 is FQNEAQ. The CDR3 runs to 15 residues. J was trimmed by 5 bases and V by 6 bases; bases with no gene match: 8. The CDR3 is CASRKTSGSWETQYF. DNA for the CDR3: TGTGCCAGCAGGAAAACTAGCGGGAGTTGGGAGACCCAGTACTTC.

This clonotype appeared a few times. The chain recombines TRBV12-3 or TRBV12-4 with TRBJ2-5, with no clear D. The V end was cut by 3 bases, the J end by 1 base, with 6 bases between. The CDR3 runs to 13 residues. CDR3 in amino acids: CASSFRVQETQYF. DNA of the CDR3: TGTGCCAGCAGTTTCCGGGTCCAAGAGACCCAGTACTTC.

The chain has TRBV28 and TRBJ2-3; 8 positions agree with TRBD2. The CDR3 loop spans 17 amino acids. Germline-derived CDR1 and CDR2 are MDHEN and SYDVKM. Germline trimming cut 6 bases from V and 6 bases from J; bases unmatched to any gene: 17. CDR3 in amino acids: CASRPTGPGLESDTQYF. The CDR3 DNA reads as TGTGCCAGCAGGCCGACAGGACCGGGACTAGAATCGGATACGCAGTATTTT.

V usage is TRBV7-6 and J usage is TRBJ2-3, with D hard to call. CDR1 is SGHVS, CDR2 FNYEAQ, per germline. Trimming removed 3 bases at V and 6 bases at J, with 13 bases between. This CDR3 has 14 residues. The CDR3 nucleotides read TGTGCCAGCAGCTTCGGACCAAGCCCGGATACGCAGTATTTT. It yields the protein CASSFGPSPDTQYF. Based on the CDR3 plus reference TRBV7-6 and TRBJ2-3, the full variable domain is GAGVSQSPRYKVTKRGQDVALRCDPISGHVSLYWYRQALGQGPEFLTYFNYEAQQDKSGLPNDRFSAERPEGSISTLTIQRTEQRDSAMYRCASSFGPSPDTQYFGPGTRLTVL.

This clonotype was observed a few times. The V and J genes are TRBV20-1 and TRBJ2-7; D is unresolved. The CDR3 length is 11 residues. Trimming stripped 7 bases from V and 3 bases from J, with 10 bases between. The germline gives CDR1 DFQATT, CDR2 SNEGSKA (reference sequence). This CDR3 is CSVLSGYEQYF. The CDR3 DNA follows: TGCAGTGTATTGAGTGGCTACGAGCAGTACTTC.